Listed below are T cell receptor beta chains from one sample, sequenced in a study of blood T cell repertoires in COVID-19. TCRdb's copy holds only in-frame clones and misses some; the assay was immunoSEQ multiplex PCR. Of 200,000 to 250,000 clones detected, around 87% appear once; the ten largest clones hold 7.1%. Sequenced input: peripheral blood. Receptors originate from a woman in her 70s with active or convalescent COVID-19. Each CDR3 is given with its conserved first and last residue. A D gene is named only where the DNA matches it firmly. Not every row has a clone size; where given, it reads once, few, many or a size class.

CDR3 length: 15
J gene: TRBJ2-7
V gene: TRBV28
D gene: TRBD2
clone size: NA
CDR3 protein: CASTPLAGVSYEQYF
CDR3 DNA: TGTGCCAGCACTCCCCTAGCGGGGGTCTCCTACGAGCAGTACTTC

CDR3 length: 15
J gene: TRBJ2-7
V gene: TRBV7-8
D gene: NA
clone size: once
CDR3 protein: CASSLRPTQVYEQYF
CDR3 DNA: TGTGCCAGCAGCTTAAGGCCCACACAGGTTTACGAGCAGTACTTC

CDR3 length: 13
J gene: TRBJ1-4
V gene: TRBV2
D gene: NA
clone size: NA
CDR3 protein: CASRAELNEKLFF
CDR3 DNA: TGTGCCAGCAGGGCGGAACTTAATGAAAAACTGTTTTTT

CDR3 length: 13
J gene: TRBJ1-6
V gene: TRBV5-1
D gene: NA
clone size: NA
CDR3 protein: CASSLVQNSPLHF
CDR3 DNA: TGCGCCAGCAGCTTGGTACAGAACTCACCCCTCCACTTT

CDR3 length: 17
J gene: TRBJ2-3
V gene: TRBV7-8
D gene: TRBD2
clone size: NA
CDR3 protein: CASSLRLLAVSTDTQYF
CDR3 DNA: TGTGCCAGCAGCTTACGTTTGCTAGCGGTGAGCACAGATACGCAGTATTTT

CDR3 length: 14
J gene: TRBJ1-2
V gene: TRBV7-6
D gene: NA
clone size: NA
CDR3 protein: CASSLQGSGYGYTF
CDR3 DNA: TGTGCCAGCAGCTTACAGGGCAGTGGCTATGGCTACACCTTC

CDR3 length: 14
J gene: TRBJ1-4
V gene: TRBV6-5
D gene: NA
clone size: few
CDR3 protein: CASSYWAENEKLFF
CDR3 DNA: TGTGCCAGCAGTTACTGGGCCGAGAATGAAAAACTGTTTTTT

CDR3 length: 16
J gene: TRBJ2-1
V gene: TRBV18
D gene: TRBD2
clone size: many
CDR3 protein: CASSPPGTSDYNEQFF
CDR3 DNA: TGTGCCAGCTCACCACCCGGGACTAGCGACTACAATGAGCAGTTCTTC

CDR3 length: 13
J gene: TRBJ2-5
V gene: TRBV5-4
D gene: NA
clone size: NA
CDR3 protein: CASSLQAAGTQYF
CDR3 DNA: TGTGCCAGCAGCTTACAAGCCGCAGGGACCCAGTACTTC

CDR3 length: 18
J gene: TRBJ1-5
V gene: TRBV5-1
D gene: TRBD1
clone size: NA
CDR3 protein: CASSLGPGQGLGNQPQHF
CDR3 DNA: TGCGCCAGCAGCTTGGGCCCTGGACAGGGGCTAGGCAATCAGCCCCAGCATTTT